This T cell receptor beta chain originates from a study of regulatory T cells in long-lasting Graves disease. Library construction for TCR beta used iRepertoire HTBI primers and Arm-PCR of CDR3 regions. TCRdb itself ran the multiplex PCR reads through MiXCR, one entry per CDR3 protein. Of about 620,000 distinct CDR3 sequences listed, 15% to 20% were seen once; the top ten hold 15% to 20%. Germline CDR1 is SGHRS and CDR2 is YFSETQ. CDR3 length: 17 amino acids. The ends were cut back, 4 bases at V and 0 bases at J, with 14 bases in the middle. This clonotype was seen repeatedly, ten times or more. As to time point: newly diagnosed GD, antithyroid drugs for less than 3 months. Researchers made the TCR library from RNA that was extracted from PBMCs. These same data were also listed under a study on T cells in Graves' hyperthyroidism and ophthalmopathy.

The receptor was derived from a woman between 25 and 40 years old with Graves disease. V gene TRBV5-1 combines with J gene TRBJ2-6; D uncertain. The sample in question was peripheral blood mononuclear cells (PBMCs), obtained at new diagnosis, from a patient treated with antithyroid drugs. This chain's CDR3 is CASSHGQADSGANVLTF. The CDR3, as DNA: TGCGCCAGCAGCCACGGGCAGGCCGACTCTGGGGCCAACGTCCTGACTTTC.